This T cell receptor beta chain was sequenced during a study of CD8 T cells in Susac syndrome. Each multiple sclerosis control was a treatment-naive patient with relapsing-remitting disease that was either stable or active. CD8+ and CD4+ T cells were negatively isolated; TEMRA cells were FACS-enriched. RNA amounts of roughly 0.5 to 1 ug underwent reverse transcription with random hexamers. The CDR3 of TCR beta was amplified by immunoSEQ multiplex PCR across 54 Vbeta and 13 Jbeta. TCRdb redid the calling of the immunoSEQ multiplex PCR reads with MiXCR, one entry per CDR3 protein. The repertoire has 250,000 to 300,000 distinct CDR3 sequences, 89% of them found once; the top ten carry approximately 0.18%. The V gene end was trimmed by 2 bases and the J gene end by 6 bases; junction bases not matched to a gene: 9. The CDR3 consists of 16 residues. Germline V gives CDR1 SNHLY, CDR2 FYNNEI.

This receptor was obtained from a human donor with multiple sclerosis. The J gene is TRBJ2-2, the V gene TRBV2, with 7 bases lining up with TRBD1. The sequenced sample was CD8+ T cells from PBMCs. CDR3 in DNA: TGTGCCAGCAGTGAAATAGGGGGCGTTGGGGCCGGGGAGCTGTTTTTT. Its protein product is CASSEIGGVGAGELFF.